Given below is one T cell receptor beta chain in context. This CDR3 comprises 13 residues. Germline-derived CDR1 and CDR2 are MNHEY and SMNVEV (reference sequence). Trimming cost V 8 bases and J 12 bases, with 20 bases left between them. From approximately 400 ng of RNA, a library with molecular barcoded alpha/delta and beta/gamma adaptors was made. MiXCR, applied by TCRdb to the reads, yields one record per CDR3 protein. The data show around 50,000 distinct CDR3 sequences, 20% to 25% seen once. This sample stems from a study of read filtering for tumor transcriptome and immune sequencing. Across the whole study: Transcriptome libraries were built from DNase-treated RNA.

The genes are TRBV27 and TRBJ2-1; D possibly uses TRBD1 or TRBD2 (5 bases each). The sample was a population of CD138-negative cells sorted from bone marrow. The clonotype comes from a donor aged 40 or over with multiple myeloma. The CDR3 loop is CASGLRDAGGQFF. DNA for the CDR3: TGTGCCAGCGGTCTACGGGACGCCGGAGGGCAGTTCTTC.